Below are 23 T cell receptor beta chains sequenced from a single sample in a study of blood T cell repertoires in COVID-19. This table comes from immunoSEQ multiplex PCR, and its TCRdb copy is limited to in-frame clones, with some not included. This table holds about 330,000 clones, 75% to 90% found once. Material: PBMCs or T cells enriched from blood (not recorded which). Receptors were obtained from a man aged 25-45 years who had recovered from COVID-19.

CDR3 DNA: TGTGCCAGCAGCTTAGTCGGGGCCTACAATGAGCAGTTCTTC. Translated, it gives CASSLVGAYNEQFF. The rearrangement uses TRBV5-6 and TRBJ2-1; D possibly corresponds to TRBD2 (5 bases). The germline gives CDR1 SGHDT, CDR2 YYEEEE. V lost 2 bases and J lost 2, with 8 bases in between. This CDR3 comprises 14 residues.

The CDR3 spells CASSHPTGDYGYTF. The CDR3 DNA follows: TGCGCCAGCAGTCACCCGACAGGGGACTATGGCTACACCTTC. This chain uses TRBV23-1 with TRBJ1-2; 8 positions match TRBD1. TRBV23-1 is flagged as an ORF with uncertain function. The ends lost 3 bases at V and 3 bases at J; junction bases unmatched: 3. This CDR3 is 14 amino acids long.

This chain uses TRBV7-2 with TRBJ2-3; unclear D gene. Trimming left V 1 base short and J 2 bases short, with 10 bases between. The CDR3 is 15 residues long. Germline values: CDR1 SGHTA, CDR2 FQGNSA. In DNA, the CDR3 is TGTGCCAGCAGCTTAGTTGTCGGTCCCACAGATACGCAGTATTTT. Its protein product is CASSLVVGPTDTQYF.

Here the CDR3 reads CASSVGRGEQYF. In DNA form, the CDR3 reads TGTGCCAGCAGCGTAGGAAGGGGAGAGCAGTACTTC. The V gene is TRBV9, the J gene TRBJ2-7, with D possibly matching TRBD1 (5 bases). The CDR3 sequence is 12 residues long. V was clipped by 0 bases and J by 7 bases, with 8 bases between them. Germline V gene sequence: CDR1 SGDLS, CDR2 YYNGEE.

The chain couples TRBV3-1 (or the pseudogene TRBV3-2) to TRBJ2-7, with a possible D match to TRBD2 (6 bases). The V gene's germline CDR1 is LGHDT and CDR2 YNNKEL (reference sequence). The CDR3 is 17 amino acids. With 2 bases removed from V and 0 bases from J, the gap between germline ends came to 17 bases. The CDR3 sequence: CASSQPDSGTPSYEQYF. CDR3 in DNA: TGTGCCAGCAGCCAACCCGATTCTGGGACTCCCTCCTACGAGCAGTACTTC.

The chain employs TRBV10-1 and TRBJ2-2, with D perhaps matching TRBD1 (5 bases). Per germline, CDR1 WNHNN and CDR2 SYGVQD (reference sequence). V lost 6 bases, J lost 4 bases, and 15 bases lay in between. The CDR3 is 15 residues long. In DNA, the CDR3 is TGCGCCAGCAGCGACGCTTCGACAGTCACCGGGGAGCTGTTTTTT. This translates into CASSDASTVTGELFF.

On this clone: The junction and the germline gene differ at one end; a read error may be behind it. J is TRBJ2-2 and V is TRBV5-1; maybe TRBD2 (6 bases). CDR1 is SGHRS, CDR2 YFSETQ, per germline. The CDR3 has 14 amino acids. The CDR3 loop reads CASSLAGNPGELFF. CDR3 DNA: TGCGCCAGCAGCCTGGCGGGGAACCCCGGGGAGCTGTTTTTT.

The chain joins TRBV30 to TRBJ1-4; the match to TRBD1 covers 7 bases. CDR3 length: 15 residues. Germline CDR1 is GTSNPN and CDR2 is SVGIG (reference sequence). V lost 3 bases, J lost 4 bases, and 8 bases stayed unmatched. The CDR3 DNA reads as TGTGCCTGGAGAACCGGGACAGCATATAATGAAAAACTGTTTTTT. Translation gives CAWRTGTAYNEKLFF.

V and J are TRBV18 and TRBJ1-3; TRBD1 matches at 9 bases. Germline V gene data show CDR1 as KGHSH and CDR2 as LQKENI. This CDR3 is built from 16 residues. The junction had 6 bases not matched to a gene; V was cut back by 2 bases and J by 4 bases. The CDR3 loop reads CASSPSMGQGGNTIYF. The CDR3 DNA sequence: TGTGCCAGCTCACCAAGTATGGGACAGGGAGGAAACACCATATATTTT.

The chain recombines TRBV7-2 with TRBJ2-7; the D gene is possibly TRBD1 (6 bases). Trimming left V 6 bases short and J 3 bases short, with 9 bases between. Germline V gene sequence: CDR1 SGHTA, CDR2 FQGNSA. This CDR3 has 12 residues. CDR3 region: CASSNRDYEQYF. In DNA, the CDR3 is TGTGCCAGCAGTAACAGGGACTACGAGCAGTACTTC.

The chain couples TRBV21-1 to TRBJ1-2. TRBV21-1 is reported as a pseudogene. This CDR3 has 15 residues. The chain's CDR3 is CGEDGRGRYNYGYTF. In DNA, the CDR3 is TGTGGGGAGGACGGGCGGGGAAGGTATAACTATGGCTACACCTTC.

This chain connects TRBV5-4 to TRBJ2-7, with 7 bases aligning to TRBD2. Per germline, CDR1 SGHNT and CDR2 YYREEE (reference sequence). V trimming: 1 base; J trimming: 3 bases; junction bases outside the gene matches: 1. This CDR3 has 13 residues. The DNA of the CDR3 is TGTGCCAGCAGCTTGCCTAGCGGCTACGAGCAGTACTTC. Translating gives CASSLPSGYEQYF.

This chain links TRBV18 with TRBJ2-7, with D possibly TRBD2 on 6 matching bases. Germline loops: CDR1 KGHSH, CDR2 LQKENI. There are 13 residues in the CDR3. V was clipped by 0 bases and J by 3 bases, with 6 bases between them. Written as DNA, the CDR3 is TGTGCCAGCTCACCACCGGAGGGCTACGAGCAGTACTTC. Its translation: CASSPPEGYEQYF. The entire variable domain, with the rest obtained from reference TRBV18 and TRBJ2-7, is as follows: NAGVMQNPRHLVRRRGQEARLRCSPMKGHSHVYWYRQLPEEGLKFMVYLQKENIIDESGMPKERFSAEFPKEGPSILRIQQVVRGDSAAYFCASSPPEGYEQYFGPGTRLTVT.

The genes are TRBV12-5 and TRBJ1-1; D is uncertain. Trimming removed 1 base at V and 5 bases at J, with 26 bases between. This CDR3 region has 19 residues. Germline V lookup: CDR1 LGHNT, CDR2 FRNRAP. CDR3 protein: CASGLEVKGGDSAETEAFF. DNA for the CDR3: TGTGCTAGTGGTTTGGAAGTCAAAGGCGGGGATTCGGCGGAGACTGAAGCTTTCTTT.

The rearrangement joins TRBV10-2 to TRBJ1-5; D is uncertain. The CDR3 is 12 residues long. V shed 9 bases and J shed 0 bases, with 6 bases lying between them. Germline CDR1 is WSHSY and CDR2 is SAAADI. In DNA, the CDR3 is TGCGCCAGTCGGGGTAGCAATCAGCCCCAGCATTTT. It translates to CASRGSNQPQHF.

The CDR3 sequence: CAWTGGGDTQYF. The CDR3 region has the DNA TGTGCCTGGACGGGGGGTGGAGATACGCAGTATTTT. This chain joins TRBV30 and TRBJ2-3; 7 bases fit TRBD2. Trimming removed 4 bases from V and 5 bases from J; junction bases left unmatched: 3. There are 12 residues in the CDR3. Germline V gene sequence: CDR1 GTSNPN, CDR2 SVGIG (reference sequence).

This chain joins TRBV19 and TRBJ1-5; weak D call: TRBD1 (5 bases). CDR3 size: 14 residues. Between the trimmed V and J ends, which lost 3 bases and 7 bases, there was a span of 13 bases. Germline V CDR1 and CDR2: LNHDA, SQIVND (reference sequence). The CDR3 nucleotides are TGTGCCAGTAGTATTCAGGGCTTCGGACAGCCCCAGCATTTT. Residues: CASSIQGFGQPQHF.

The V call is TRBV14, the J call TRBJ1-5; the D gene is possibly TRBD1 (6 bases). This CDR3 has 14 residues. V was shortened by 2 bases and J by 5 bases, with 10 bases between the two germline ends. From germline, CDR1 is SGHDN and CDR2 FVKESK. The CDR3 loop is CASSQWGGHQPQHF. In DNA form, the CDR3 reads TGTGCCAGCAGCCAATGGGGGGGGCATCAGCCCCAGCATTTT.

This clone has just a few counts. The V and J genes are TRBV5-1 and TRBJ2-2; 7 bases match TRBD1. CDR1 is SGHRS, CDR2 YFSETQ, per germline. With V trimmed by 3 bases and J by 5 bases, 10 bases remained unmatched. This CDR3 comprises 16 residues. The CDR3 region has the DNA TGCGCCAGCAGCTCCTCAACAGGGGCCCTAACCGGGGAGCTGTTTTTT. Translated, it gives CASSSSTGALTGELFF.

This chain joins TRBV4-1 and TRBJ1-2; D is uncertain. Between the trimmed V and J ends, which lost 0 bases and 3 bases, there was a span of 5 bases. This CDR3 has 13 amino acids. CDR1 MGHRA and CDR2 YSYEKL come from the germline V gene. Here the CDR3 reads CASSQESYYGYTF. CDR3 DNA sequence: TGCGCCAGCAGCCAAGAGTCCTACTATGGCTACACCTTC.

The chain joins TRBV28 to TRBJ1-6; D ambiguous. With 3 bases removed from V and 9 bases from J, the gap between germline ends came to 18 bases. This CDR3 contains 16 residues. The germline V gene has CDR1 MDHEN and CDR2 SYDVKM. Here the CDR3 reads CASSFFEVGFGSPLHF. CDR3 sequence (DNA): TGTGCCAGCAGTTTTTTTGAGGTTGGGTTTGGTTCACCCCTCCACTTT.

This sequence joins TRBV10-3 and TRBJ2-6, with D perhaps TRBD2 (6 bases). V shed 6 bases and J shed 4 bases, with 22 bases lying between them. Germline CDR1 and CDR2: ENHRY and SYGVKD. The CDR3 runs to 18 residues. The chain's CDR3 is CAIRGSAGTAGGANVLTF. DNA of the CDR3: TGTGCCATCAGGGGGTCCGCGGGGACCGCTGGCGGGGCCAACGTCCTGACTTTC.

The genes are TRBV11-2 and TRBJ2-3; perhaps TRBD2 as D (7 bases). The CDR3 is 17 amino acids. Germline V gene data show CDR1 as SGHAT and CDR2 as FQNNGV. Trimming left V 4 bases short and J 0 bases short, with 17 bases between. The CDR3 here is CASSSPRGADSTDTQYF. The DNA for the CDR3 is TGTGCCAGCAGCTCCCCCCGGGGGGCGGATAGCACAGATACGCAGTATTTT. Variable domain in full (rest from reference TRBV11-2 and TRBJ2-3): EAGVAQSPRYKIIEKRQSVAFWCNPISGHATLYWYQQILGQGPKLLIQFQNNGVVDDSQLPKDRFSAERLKGVDSTLKIQPAKLEDSAVYLCASSSPRGADSTDTQYFGPGTRLTVL.